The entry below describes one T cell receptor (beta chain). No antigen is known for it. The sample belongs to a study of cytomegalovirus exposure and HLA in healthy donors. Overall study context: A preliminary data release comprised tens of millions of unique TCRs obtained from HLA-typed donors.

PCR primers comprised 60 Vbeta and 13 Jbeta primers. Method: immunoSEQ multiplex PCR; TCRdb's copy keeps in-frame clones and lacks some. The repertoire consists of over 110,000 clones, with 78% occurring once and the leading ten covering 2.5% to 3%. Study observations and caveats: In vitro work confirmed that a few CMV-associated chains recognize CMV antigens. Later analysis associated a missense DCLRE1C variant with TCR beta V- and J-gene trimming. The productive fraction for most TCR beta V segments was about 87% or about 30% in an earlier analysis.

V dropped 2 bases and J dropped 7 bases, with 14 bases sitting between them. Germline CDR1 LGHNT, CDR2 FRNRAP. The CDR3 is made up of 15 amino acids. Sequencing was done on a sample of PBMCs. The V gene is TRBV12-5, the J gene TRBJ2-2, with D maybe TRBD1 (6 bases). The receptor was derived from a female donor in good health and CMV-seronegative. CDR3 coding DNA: TGTGCTAGTGGTTTGTCCTCAACAGGGCACGGGGAGCTGTTTTTT. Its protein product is CASGLSSTGHGELFF.